Listed here are 24 T cell receptor beta chains from one sample, sequenced in a study of blood T cell repertoires in COVID-19. Data came from immunoSEQ multiplex PCR; TCRdb stores just in-frame clones and leaves some out. The sample has approximately 670,000 clones; 80% to 90% are singletons. What was sequenced was peripheral blood. The origin of the receptors is a woman between 18 and 30 years old with acute or convalescent COVID-19.

This rearrangement joins TRBV19 to TRBJ2-2; possibly TRBD2 for D (5 bases). CDR3 length: 18 amino acids. Between the trimmed V and J ends, which lost 1 base and 5 bases, there was a span of 20 bases. Germline values: CDR1 LNHDA, CDR2 SQIVND (reference sequence). The CDR3 coding sequence is TGTGCCAGTAGTATAGCAAAGGGATCAGCCCGAGGGACCGGGGAGCTGTTTTTT. As protein: CASSIAKGSARGTGELFF.

The chain employs TRBV4-2 and TRBJ2-7; no clear D. This CDR3 has 15 amino acids. Germline lookup yields CDR1 LGHNA and CDR2 YNFKEQ. V lost 0 bases and J 1 base, leaving 10 bases between the germline ends. CDR3: CASSQDNQVSYEQYF. For the CDR3, the DNA is TGTGCCAGCAGCCAAGATAATCAGGTATCCTACGAGCAGTACTTC.

The chain links TRBV19 to TRBJ1-3; D is unresolved. Trimming pared 3 bases from V and 2 bases from J, leaving 14 bases between. The CDR3 is 16 amino acids. CDR1 and CDR2 (germline): LNHDA, SQIVND (reference sequence). The CDR3 protein is CASSIISGYAGNTIYF. The CDR3 DNA is TGTGCCAGTAGTATTATATCGGGGTACGCTGGAAACACCATATATTTT. The whole variable domain, filled in from reference TRBV19 and TRBJ1-3, reads DGGITQSPKYLFRKEGQNVTLSCEQNLNHDAMYWYRQDPGQGLRLIYYSQIVNDFQKGDIAEGYSVSREKKESFPLTVTSAQKNPTAFYLCASSIISGYAGNTIYFGEGSWLTVV.

The J gene is TRBJ1-2, the V gene TRBV13; 11 positions match TRBD1. Germline CDR1 is PRHDT and CDR2 is FYEKMQ (reference sequence). With 5 bases clipped from V and 5 bases from J, the junction kept 19 bases outside the gene matches. CDR3 size: 19 residues. The CDR3 nucleotides are TGTGCCAGCAGCCCCCTTGGGACAGGGGGAACTAAGGTGATATATGGCTACACCTTC. Protein: CASSPLGTGGTKVIYGYTF.

CDR3 bases: TGTGCCAGCAGCGGCACGAACACCGGGGAGCTGTTTTTT. It yields the protein CASSGTNTGELFF. The gene calls are TRBV7-9 and TRBJ2-2; no clear D. Trimming removed 5 bases at V and 0 bases at J, with 4 bases between. The length of the CDR3 is 13 residues. Per the germline V gene, CDR1 is SEHNR and CDR2 is FQNEAQ (reference sequence). The full variable domain, with the rest looked up from reference TRBV7-9 and TRBJ2-2, is DTGVSQNPRHKITKRGQNVTFRCDPISEHNRLYWYRQTLGQGPEFLTYFQNEAQLEKSRLLSDRFSAERPKGSFSTLEIQRTEQGDSAMYLCASSGTNTGELFFGEGSRLTVL.

This sequence joins TRBV27 and TRBJ1-3; D gene ambiguous. CDR3 length: 14 amino acids. Trimming removed 3 bases at V and 0 bases at J, with 6 bases between. The germline CDR1 and CDR2 sequences are MNHEY and SMNVEV (reference sequence). The CDR3 sequence: CASSFGRSGNTIYF. The CDR3 coding sequence is TGTGCCAGCAGTTTTGGCCGCTCTGGAAACACCATATATTTT.

The CDR3 sequence: CASSPRVDKSNTEAFF. CDR3 DNA sequence: TGTGCCAGCTCACCACGAGTTGACAAATCGAACACTGAAGCTTTCTTT. This chain links TRBV18 with TRBJ1-1; no reliable D call. Germline V gene sequence: CDR1 KGHSH, CDR2 LQKENI. The CDR3 is 16 amino acids. Trimming stripped 1 base from V and 1 base from J, with 13 bases between.

The genes are TRBV11-2 and TRBJ2-3; D is uncertain. From germline, CDR1 is SGHAT and CDR2 FQNNGV. CDR3 length: 15 residues. V lost 1 base to trimming and J lost 3 bases, with 11 bases between them. The CDR3 protein is CASSLGALVTDTQYF. The CDR3 DNA reads TGTGCCAGCAGCTTAGGGGCGCTGGTAACAGATACGCAGTATTTT.

V usage is TRBV10-3 and J usage is TRBJ1-3; weak D call: TRBD1 (5 bases). The CDR3 is 13 residues long. Germline V CDR1 and CDR2: ENHRY, SYGVKD. The V end was cut by 9 bases, the J end by 1 base, with 10 bases between. DNA of the CDR3: TGTGCCATTGGACACCTATCTGGAAACACCATATATTTT. Amino acids: CAIGHLSGNTIYF.

V and J are TRBV4-2 and TRBJ2-7, with 8 positions matching TRBD1. The V gene end was trimmed by 3 bases and the J gene end by 1 base; junction bases not matched to a gene: 5. This CDR3 contains 15 residues. Germline CDR1 LGHNA, CDR2 YNFKEQ. As DNA, the CDR3 is TGTGCCAGCAGCCAGACCAGGGACAGGTCCTACGAGCAGTACTTC. Translation gives CASSQTRDRSYEQYF.

This clone was seen once. The chain couples TRBV25-1 to TRBJ2-7, with D maybe TRBD1 (6 bases). Trimming pared 6 bases from V and 3 bases from J, leaving 12 bases between. This CDR3 comprises 13 residues. From germline, CDR1 is MGHDK and CDR2 SYGVNS. DNA for the CDR3: TGTGCCAGCAGCGCACCGGACAGCTACGAGCAGTACTTC. It codes for CASSAPDSYEQYF.

This chain links TRBV7-2 with TRBJ2-3, with TRBD1 identical over 8 bases. J was trimmed by 4 bases and V by 3 bases; bases with no gene match: 6. Germline CDR1 is SGHTA and CDR2 is FQGNSA. The CDR3 runs to 15 residues. The CDR3 nucleotides are TGTGCCAGCAGCTTTACAACAGGGGGATCAGATACGCAGTATTTT. Translated: CASSFTTGGSDTQYF.

This chain connects TRBV11-2 to TRBJ2-3, with TRBD1 as a possible D gene (5 bases). V gave up 1 base and J gave up 13 bases, with 18 bases separating them. The CDR3 totals 14 residues. Germline V lookup: CDR1 SGHAT, CDR2 FQNNGV. The CDR3 protein is CASSLGPGHLQEYF. CDR3 coding DNA: TGTGCCAGCAGCTTAGGCCCAGGGCACCTTCAGGAGTATTTT.

The chain employs TRBV11-3 and TRBJ2-1; 12 nucleotides match TRBD1. Germline CDR1 SGHNT, CDR2 YENEEA. This CDR3 comprises 16 residues. Losses at the gene ends were 1 base for V and 10 bases for J; bases not matched to a gene: 8. CDR3 sequence: CASSLAMGQGAGEQFF. DNA of the CDR3: TGTGCCAGCAGCTTAGCGATGGGACAGGGGGCAGGGGAGCAGTTCTTC.

The chain employs TRBV2 and TRBJ2-1, with 10 bases that match TRBD2. CDR3 size: 15 residues. After removal of 5 bases from V and 1 base from J, the junction contained 2 bases not matched to a gene. Per the germline V gene, CDR1 is SNHLY and CDR2 is FYNNEI. In DNA form, the CDR3 reads TGTGCCAGCAGTTTTAGCGGGGGGTCCTACAATGAGCAGTTCTTC. Its protein product is CASSFSGGSYNEQFF.

V gene TRBV28 combines with J gene TRBJ1-1; weak D call: TRBD1 (5 bases). Looked up from germline, CDR1 is MDHEN and CDR2 is SYDVKM. The V end was cut by 3 bases, the J end by 1 base, with 12 bases between. The CDR3 is 15 amino acids. CDR3 sequence: CASSFRDFSNTEAFF. DNA of the CDR3: TGTGCCAGCAGTTTTCGGGACTTTTCGAACACTGAAGCTTTCTTT.

The chain has TRBV11-2 and TRBJ1-3; TRBD1 is a possible D gene (6 bases). CDR1 SGHAT and CDR2 FQNNGV come from the germline V gene. Between the trimmed V and J ends, which lost 6 bases and 0 bases, there was a span of 15 bases. This CDR3 comprises 16 residues. This CDR3 reads CASRPITGTSGNTIYF. The CDR3 nucleotides are TGTGCCAGCAGACCCATCACAGGGACCTCTGGAAACACCATATATTTT.

The chain employs TRBV3-1 (or the pseudogene TRBV3-2) and TRBJ2-3; the match to TRBD2 covers 7 bases. With V trimmed by 6 bases and J by 1 base, 7 bases remained unmatched. Looked up from germline, CDR1 is LGHDT and CDR2 is YNNKEL (reference sequence). The CDR3 length is 15 residues. This chain's CDR3 is CASRPLAQGTDTQYF. The CDR3 DNA follows: TGTGCCAGCAGGCCACTAGCGCAGGGCACAGATACGCAGTATTTT.

This chain's CDR3 is CASEGGGRDTEAFF. CDR3 nucleotides: TGCGCCAGCGAGGGGGGAGGGAGGGACACTGAAGCTTTCTTT. The chain recombines TRBV10-1 with TRBJ1-1; tentative D call: TRBD1 (6 bases). Trimming removed 8 bases at V and 3 bases at J, with 16 bases between. There are 14 residues in the CDR3. From germline, CDR1 is WNHNN and CDR2 SYGVQD (reference sequence).

CDR3 amino acids: CASRASGTGGGYTF. The CDR3 coding sequence is TGTGCCAGCAGGGCCTCCGGGACAGGAGGCGGCTACACCTTC. The rearrangement joins TRBV27 to TRBJ1-2; TRBD1 matches at 8 bases. The CDR3 runs 14 residues. The junction had 11 bases not matched to a gene; V was cut back by 6 bases and J by 8 bases. The germline gives CDR1 MNHEY, CDR2 SMNVEV (reference sequence).

The rearrangement links TRBV19 to TRBJ2-3, with D possibly matching TRBD1 (7 bases). The CDR3 is 16 amino acids. Germline V gene sequence: CDR1 LNHDA, CDR2 SQIVND (reference sequence). Deletions cut 6 bases from V and 5 bases from J, with 21 bases between. CDR3 DNA: TGTGCCAGTAGCCCCAACAGGGGCGCGGGAATAGATACGCAGTATTTT. It codes for CASSPNRGAGIDTQYF.

CDR3 DNA sequence: TGCGCCAGCAGCTTGATGGTCAGAATATATAGCAATCAGCCCCAGCATTTT. Translating it yields CASSLMVRIYSNQPQHF. The chain joins TRBV5-1 to TRBJ1-5; D unclear. Trimming removed 1 base from V and 0 bases from J, with 14 bases in between. CDR1 is SGHRS, CDR2 YFSETQ, per germline. This CDR3 is 17 amino acids long.

The chain couples TRBV4-1 to TRBJ2-1; weak D call: TRBD1 (5 bases). The CDR3 runs 14 residues. With 1 base removed from V and 7 bases from J, the gap between germline ends came to 11 bases. Germline CDR1 reads MGHRA; CDR2 reads YSYEKL. For the CDR3, the DNA is TGCGCCAGCAGCCAAGGAGCCCCAGGGAATGAGCAGTTCTTC. Its translation: CASSQGAPGNEQFF.

The sample holds one count of this clone. The chain combines TRBV27 with TRBJ1-1, with a weak D call TRBD1 (5 bases). This CDR3 is built from 12 residues. CDR1 and CDR2 (germline): MNHEY, SMNVEV (reference sequence). Deletions cut 3 bases from V and 6 bases from J, with 8 bases between. For the CDR3, the DNA is TGTGCCAGCAGTTTTTGGGGGGCTGAAGCTTTCTTT. Translated: CASSFWGAEAFF.